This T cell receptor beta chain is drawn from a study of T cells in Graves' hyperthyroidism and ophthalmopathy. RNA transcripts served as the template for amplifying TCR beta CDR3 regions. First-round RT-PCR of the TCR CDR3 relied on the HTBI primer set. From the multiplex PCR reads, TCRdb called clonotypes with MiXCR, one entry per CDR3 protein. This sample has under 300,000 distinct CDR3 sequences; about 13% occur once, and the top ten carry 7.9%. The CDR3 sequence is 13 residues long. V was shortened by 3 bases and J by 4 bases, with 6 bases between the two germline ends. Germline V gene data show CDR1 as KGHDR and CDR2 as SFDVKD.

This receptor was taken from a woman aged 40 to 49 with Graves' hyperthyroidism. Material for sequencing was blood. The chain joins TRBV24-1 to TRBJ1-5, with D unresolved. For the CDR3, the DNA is TGTGCCACCAGTGATACCGGTAATCAGCCCCAGCATTTT. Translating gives CATSDTGNQPQHF.